These 22 T cell receptor beta chains were sequenced from one sample in a study of blood T cell repertoires in COVID-19. The table came from immunoSEQ multiplex PCR; TCRdb's copy has only in-frame clones and leaves some out. The table lists around 260,000 clones, approximately 91% of them singletons. The sample comprised peripheral blood. These receptors all stem from a human donor in a cohort sampled during active COVID-19.

The chain links TRBV10-1 to TRBJ2-1; perhaps TRBD2 as D (5 bases). Deletions cut 4 bases from V and 4 bases from J, with 17 bases between. Looked up from germline, CDR1 is WNHNN and CDR2 is SYGVQD (reference sequence). There are 16 residues in the CDR3. CDR3 sequence (DNA): TGCGCCAGCAGTGGGTACTCAGCGGAAGGATACAATGAGCAGTTCTTC. This encodes CASSGYSAEGYNEQFF.

The V call is TRBV28, the J call TRBJ1-1; the D gene is possibly TRBD1 (6 bases). Germline loops: CDR1 MDHEN, CDR2 SYDVKM. V gave up 3 bases and J gave up 1 base, with 12 bases separating them. This CDR3 is 15 amino acids long. The CDR3 coding sequence is TGTGCCAGCAGTTTCGTCCGGGACAAGAACACTGAAGCTTTCTTT. It translates to CASSFVRDKNTEAFF.

The chain links TRBV14 to TRBJ2-7; possibly TRBD1 for D (6 bases). The CDR3 contains 15 residues. Trimming cost V 3 bases and J 4 bases, with 16 bases left between them. Germline V gene lookup returns CDR1 SGHDN and CDR2 FVKESK. The chain's CDR3 is CASSHQDRRLYEQYF. The DNA for the CDR3 is TGTGCCAGCAGCCACCAAGACAGGAGGCTATACGAGCAGTACTTC.

V is TRBV30 and J is TRBJ1-1; D is unresolved. From germline, CDR1 is GTSNPN and CDR2 SVGIG (reference sequence). The CDR3 loop spans 14 amino acids. V was trimmed by 3 bases and J by 6 bases, leaving 17 bases between them. The CDR3 nucleotides are TGTGCCTGGAGCGAGAACCCGAGGAGACCTGAAGCTTTCTTT. Translated, it gives CAWSENPRRPEAFF.

The chain combines TRBV5-6 with TRBJ2-7; D is unresolved. The germline V and J ends were trimmed by 0 bases and 2 bases, with 3 bases remaining between them. The germline CDR1 and CDR2 sequences are SGHDT and YYEEEE. This CDR3 comprises 12 residues. This chain's CDR3 is CASSLVTYEQYF. Written as DNA, the CDR3 is TGTGCCAGCAGCTTGGTTACCTACGAGCAGTACTTC. The full variable domain, its missing parts supplied by reference TRBV5-6 and TRBJ2-7, is DAGVTQSPTHLIKTRGQQVTLRCSPKSGHDTVSWYQQALGQGPQFIFQYYEEEERQRGNFPDRFSGHQFPNYSSELNVNALLLGDSALYLCASSLVTYEQYFGPGTRLTVT.

The chain couples TRBV3-1 (or the pseudogene TRBV3-2) to TRBJ1-3, with D hard to call. Germline V CDR1 and CDR2: LGHDT, YNNKEL (reference sequence). Trimming pared 2 bases from V and 2 bases from J, leaving 10 bases between. This CDR3 comprises 15 residues. CDR3 DNA sequence: TGTGCCAGCAGCCAACTGCCCGGGACTGGAAACACCATATATTTT. This gives the protein CASSQLPGTGNTIYF.

CDR3 sequence: CAWSRRGPDGYTF. The CDR3 bases are TGTGCCTGGAGTCGCAGGGGGCCGGATGGCTACACCTTC. The chain recombines TRBV30 with TRBJ1-2, with 8 bases lining up with TRBD1. The junction had 5 bases not matched to a gene; V was cut back by 2 bases and J by 6 bases. CDR1 GTSNPN and CDR2 SVGIG come from the germline V gene (reference sequence). CDR3 length equals 13 residues.

This chain joins TRBV7-8 and TRBJ1-6, with a possible D match to TRBD1 (6 bases). Germline values: CDR1 SGHVS, CDR2 FQNEAQ. CDR3 length: 15 residues. With 5 bases removed from V and 8 bases from J, the gap between germline ends came to 16 bases. For the CDR3, the DNA is TGTGCCAGCAGCGCGAGCAGGGGCGCGTATTCACCCCTCCACTTT. Its translation: CASSASRGAYSPLHF. The full variable domain, in which reference TRBV7-8 and TRBJ1-6 provide the parts outside the CDR3, is GAGVSQSPRYKVAKRGQDVALRCDPISGHVSLFWYQQALGQGPEFLTYFQNEAQLDKSGLPSDRFFAERPEGSVSTLKIQRTQQEDSAVYLCASSASRGAYSPLHFGNGTRLTVT.

This clone has just a few counts. The chain has TRBV9 and TRBJ2-7; 7 nucleotides agree with TRBD2. With V trimmed by 7 bases and J by 7 bases, 8 bases remained unmatched. From germline, CDR1 is SGDLS and CDR2 YYNGEE. CDR3 length: 12 residues. DNA for the CDR3: TGTGCCAGCGGGAGGGCCTCTGGGGAGCAGTACTTC. Its protein product is CASGRASGEQYF.

This clone was found a few times. This chain connects TRBV12-3 or TRBV12-4 to TRBJ2-7; D ambiguous. The length of the CDR3 is 12 residues. Between the trimmed V and J ends, which lost 4 bases and 4 bases, there was a span of 8 bases. CDR3 sequence (DNA): TGTGCCAGCAGTTCCAGGAAATACGAGCAGTACTTC. Translated, it gives CASSSRKYEQYF.

The V call is TRBV6-2 or TRBV6-3, the J call TRBJ2-2; 16 bases line up with TRBD2. The germline V gene has CDR1 MNHEY and CDR2 SVGEGT. This CDR3 has 17 amino acids. Losses at the gene ends were 6 bases for V and 5 bases for J; bases not matched to a gene: 6. Written as DNA, the CDR3 is TGTGCCAGCAGCACCGGGACTAGCGGGAGGGGTACCGGGGAGCTGTTTTTT. Protein product: CASSTGTSGRGTGELFF.

This chain uses TRBV6-5 with TRBJ2-3; the match to TRBD2 covers 9 bases. The CDR3 has 13 amino acids. V was clipped by 6 bases and J by 3 bases; unmatched bases: 1. Germline CDR1 and CDR2: MNHEY and SVGAGI. The CDR3 DNA sequence: TGTGCCAGCAGGGCGGGAGGGACAGATACGCAGTATTTT. Residues: CASRAGGTDTQYF.

DNA of the CDR3: TGTGCCACCCAGGACAGCGGACGCACTGAAGCTTTCTTT. Amino acid sequence: CATQDSGRTEAFF. V gene TRBV12-3 or TRBV12-4 combines with J gene TRBJ1-1, with D tentatively TRBD1 (6 bases). V was cut by 10 bases and J by 4 bases, with 16 bases left in between. The CDR3 runs 13 residues.

This clone was counted a single time. The V gene is TRBV24-1, the J gene TRBJ2-7; 10 bases map to TRBD1. Germline lookup yields CDR1 KGHDR and CDR2 SFDVKD. J was trimmed by 5 bases and V by 3 bases; bases with no gene match: 9. This CDR3 comprises 16 residues. The CDR3 coding sequence is TGTGCCACCAGTGATCCACCACCGGGACAGGGGAACGAGCAGTACTTC. It codes for CATSDPPPGQGNEQYF.

The chain couples TRBV28 to TRBJ2-5, with unresolved D. V lost 2 bases to trimming and J lost 5 bases, with 9 bases between them. This CDR3 is 13 amino acids long. Germline V lookup: CDR1 MDHEN, CDR2 SYDVKM. Written as DNA, the CDR3 is TGTGCCAGCAGTTTAGGCAGGATGGAGACCCAGTACTTC. It yields the protein CASSLGRMETQYF.

The chain uses TRBV20-1 and TRBJ2-3; D gene ambiguous. In germline, CDR1 is DFQATT, CDR2 SNEGSKA (reference sequence). The V end was cut by 8 bases, the J end by 2 bases, with 5 bases between. The CDR3 is 10 amino acids. The chain's CDR3 is CSTATDTQYF. For the CDR3, the DNA is TGCAGTACAGCCACAGATACGCAGTATTTT.

This clone was counted once. The chain has TRBV6-6 and TRBJ1-5, with no clear D. Germline CDR1 MNHNY, CDR2 SVGAGI (reference sequence). The CDR3 is 13 residues long. Trimming shortened V by 7 bases and J by 6 bases, and 13 bases separated the two germline ends. This chain's CDR3 is CASKEPGIQPQHF. CDR3 DNA: TGTGCCAGCAAGGAACCCGGGATTCAGCCCCAGCATTTT.

V gene TRBV27 combines with J gene TRBJ2-3, with D perhaps matching TRBD2 (5 bases). Looked up from germline, CDR1 is MNHEY and CDR2 is SMNVEV (reference sequence). V shed 0 bases and J shed 6 bases, with 7 bases lying between them. The CDR3 runs to 13 residues. Written as DNA, the CDR3 is TGTGCCAGCAGTTTATCAGCGGCGGATACGCAGTATTTT. This sequence encodes CASSLSAADTQYF.

The chain combines TRBV7-2 with TRBJ2-1; 9 positions match TRBD2. Trimming removed 1 base from V and 0 bases from J; junction bases left unmatched: 4. From germline, CDR1 is SGHTA and CDR2 FQGNSA. The CDR3 length is 17 residues. Here the CDR3 reads CASSLVISGGSYNEQFF. The CDR3 coding sequence is TGTGCCAGCAGCTTAGTAATTAGCGGGGGCTCCTACAATGAGCAGTTCTTC.

The V gene is TRBV18, the J gene TRBJ2-1; possible D gene TRBD2, 5 bases. Looked up from germline, CDR1 is KGHSH and CDR2 is LQKENI. With 6 bases removed from V and 7 bases from J, the gap between germline ends came to 13 bases. This CDR3 region has 13 residues. This chain's CDR3 is CASSSLRVNEQFF. The CDR3 DNA sequence: TGTGCCAGCTCGTCCTTGCGGGTAAATGAGCAGTTCTTC. Complete variable domain (other parts from reference TRBV18 and TRBJ2-1): NAGVMQNPRHLVRRRGQEARLRCSPMKGHSHVYWYRQLPEEGLKFMVYLQKENIIDESGMPKERFSAEFPKEGPSILRIQQVVRGDSAAYFCASSSLRVNEQFFGPGTRLTVL.

The genes are TRBV7-8 and TRBJ1-2; D remains ambiguous. Germline CDR1 SGHVS, CDR2 FQNEAQ. This CDR3 spans 14 amino acids. The V and J ends lost 2 bases and 3 bases respectively, with 10 bases between them. The CDR3 region has the DNA TGTGCCAGCAGCTTACTAGGCAGCGACTATGGCTACACCTTC. Protein: CASSLLGSDYGYTF.

The genes are TRBV9 and TRBJ1-3; TRBD1 agrees at 9 bases. CDR3 length: 17 residues. Germline V gene lookup returns CDR1 SGDLS and CDR2 YYNGEE. V dropped 3 bases and J dropped 3; count of bases not matched to a gene: 10. The CDR3 sequence: CASSAGTGTNRGNTIYF. For the CDR3, the DNA is TGTGCCAGCAGCGCGGGGACAGGGACGAACCGTGGAAACACCATATATTTT.